The clone carrying this T cell receptor beta chain was counted at least ten times. Its specificity is unknown. These data come from a study of T-cell reconstitution after alpha-beta-depleted transplantation in children. Findings of the study overall: T-cell counts and diversity were attributed mostly to newly produced T cells one year after transplant. Reportedly, roughly two months post-transplant, alpha-beta T cells arose from several hundred expanded graft clones.

The CDR3 length is 14 residues. CDR1 is DFQATT, CDR2 SNEGSKA, per germline (reference sequence). V gave up 4 bases and J gave up 6 bases; unmatched junction bases: 10. Preparation of the TCRbeta library used unique molecular identifiers. In TCRdb, the PCR reads were re-called with MiXCR into one record per CDR3 protein. Of around 16,000 distinct CDR3 sequences in the sample, 4.5% to 6.5% were seen once. The sequence was obtained from a boy between 10 and 17 years old with acute lymphoblastic leukemia, due to receive a stem cell transplant. The chain recombines TRBV20-1 with TRBJ1-2; 8 bases are shared with TRBD1. The sequences come from PBMCs, collected before TCRalphabeta/CD19-depleted stem cell transplant. The DNA for the CDR3 is TGCAGTGCTATCAGACAGGGGAAGCTAGATGGCTACACCTTC. Its translation: CSAIRQGKLDGYTF.